One and the same sample provided the 25 T cell receptor beta chains below, sequenced in a study of shared clonotypes between healthy human individuals. Naive CD8 cells, CD45RO-negative and positively selected for CCR7, excluded terminally differentiated effector memory CD45RA+ cells. Libraries were prepared by immunoSEQ multiplex PCR; TCRdb keeps only in-frame clonotypes and omits some of them. The sample includes millions of clones, roughly 95% of them seen just once. Sequencing was performed on naive CD8+ T cells sorted from blood. These receptors all stem from a man aged 18 to 29 in good health.

The chain couples TRBV2 to TRBJ2-5; D is possibly TRBD2 (6 bases). V was pared by 3 bases and J by 2 bases, with 10 bases between. The CDR3 consists of 14 residues. The germline gives CDR1 SNHLY, CDR2 FYNNEI. The CDR3 DNA reads as TGTGCCAGCAGTGACCTGGGGGGACAAGAGACCCAGTACTTC. Translation gives CASSDLGGQETQYF.

The rearrangement joins TRBV11-2 to TRBJ2-5; the D gene could be TRBD1 or TRBD2 (6 bases each). The CDR3 runs 13 residues. CDR1 and CDR2 (germline): SGHAT, FQNNGV. V dropped 5 bases and J dropped 10 bases, with 17 bases sitting between them. The CDR3 region is CASSQGLGGFQYF. The CDR3, as DNA: TGTGCCAGCAGCCAAGGGCTAGGGGGGTTCCAGTACTTC.

This clone was counted between two and nine times. The J gene is TRBJ2-1, the V gene TRBV10-1; TRBD2 matches 11 bases. This CDR3 contains 14 residues. The V gene's germline CDR1 is WNHNN and CDR2 SYGVQD (reference sequence). V was pared by 4 bases and J by 6 bases, with 2 bases of the junction left unmatched. Written as DNA, the CDR3 is TGCGCCAGCAGTGGCGGGACTAGCGGCAATGAGCAGTTCTTC. This codes for CASSGGTSGNEQFF.

The chain is built from TRBV11-2 and TRBJ2-4, with 9 bases that match TRBD1. V gave up 3 bases and J gave up 5 bases; unmatched junction bases: 14. CDR3 length: 18 amino acids. Germline V gene sequence: CDR1 SGHAT, CDR2 FQNNGV. CDR3 loop: CASSLDLLGQGVENIQYF. The CDR3 DNA is TGTGCCAGCAGCTTGGACTTACTGGGACAGGGCGTAGAAAACATTCAGTACTTC.

The chain employs TRBV29-1 and TRBJ2-2, with D possibly TRBD1 on 5 matching bases. The CDR3 totals 15 residues. CDR1 SQVTM and CDR2 ANQGSEA come from the germline V gene. V lost 7 bases, J lost 5 bases, and 20 bases lay in between. The CDR3 bases are TGCAGCGGGCTTGGGGTGACGTCAGGGACCGGGGAGCTGTTTTTT. Translating gives CSGLGVTSGTGELFF.

The chain carries TRBV27 and TRBJ1-2; TRBD1 might be the D (6 bases). V was clipped by 5 bases and J by 5 bases, with 21 bases between them. The CDR3 is 16 amino acids. The V gene's germline CDR1 is MNHEY and CDR2 SMNVEV (reference sequence). CDR3 loop: CASSPSGGDMVYGYTF. In nucleotides, the CDR3 is TGTGCCAGCAGTCCCTCCGGCGGGGACATGGTTTATGGCTACACCTTC.

The chain links TRBV6-4 to TRBJ1-2, with 9 bases aligning to TRBD1. Germline V CDR1 and CDR2: MRHNA, SNTAGT. The ends lost 4 bases at V and 4 bases at J; junction bases unmatched: 4. This CDR3 is 14 amino acids long. The CDR3 DNA reads TGTGCCAGCAGTGCCGGGACAGGGACCTATGGCTACACCTTC. Protein product: CASSAGTGTYGYTF.

The rearrangement joins TRBV2 to TRBJ2-4; 14 positions agree with TRBD2. V shed 2 bases and J 0 bases; nucleotides not matched to a gene: 6. This CDR3 has 19 amino acids. Germline CDR1 reads SNHLY; CDR2 reads FYNNEI. In nucleotides, the CDR3 is TGTGCCAGCAGTGAAAAGGGACTAGCGGGGGTGAAAGCCAAAAACATTCAGTACTTC. Its protein product is CASSEKGLAGVKAKNIQYF. The whole variable domain, filled in from reference TRBV2 and TRBJ2-4, reads EPEVTQTPSHQVTQMGQEVILRCVPISNHLYFYWYRQILGQKVEFLVSFYNNEISEKSEIFDDQFSVERPDGSNFTLKIRSTKLEDSAMYFCASSEKGLAGVKAKNIQYFGAGTRLSVL.

This sequence joins TRBV4-2 and TRBJ1-2; no definite D call. Germline loops: CDR1 LGHNA, CDR2 YNFKEQ. Between the trimmed V and J ends, which lost 4 bases and 2 bases, there was a span of 11 bases. This CDR3 is 14 amino acids long. The CDR3 bases are TGTGCCAGCAGCCCGTTGGACGGAAACTATGGCTACACCTTC. Translation: CASSPLDGNYGYTF.

This chain joins TRBV10-2 and TRBJ2-3, with TRBD2 identical over 9 bases. CDR1 is WSHSY, CDR2 SAAADI, per germline. Trimming at V came to 0 bases and at J to 5 bases, leaving 9 bases not matched to a gene. There are 17 residues in the CDR3. Written as DNA, the CDR3 is TGCGCCAGCAGTGAGTCCGGGACTAGCATCCGGGGAGATACGCAGTATTTT. Protein sequence: CASSESGTSIRGDTQYF.

A remark on this clone: This sample also contains other DNA sequences that code for the same CDR3. In DNA form, the CDR3 reads TGTGCCTGGAGTGTCGGCGGTGACTACGAGCAGTACTTC. It encodes CAWSVGGDYEQYF. This sequence joins TRBV30 and TRBJ2-7; D is ambiguous. This CDR3 comprises 13 residues. From germline, CDR1 is GTSNPN and CDR2 SVGIG (reference sequence). Trimming took off 0 bases at V and 3 bases at J, with 9 bases between the two ends.

The chain employs TRBV27 and TRBJ1-5; tentative D call: TRBD1 (6 bases). The CDR3 totals 15 residues. V lost 1 base, J lost 7 bases, and 14 bases lay in between. Germline CDR1 is MNHEY and CDR2 is SMNVEV (reference sequence). The CDR3 reads CASSLFGGARQPQHF. The CDR3 coding sequence is TGTGCCAGCAGTTTATTCGGGGGCGCGAGACAGCCCCAGCATTTT.

The genes are TRBV5-4 and TRBJ1-1, with a possible D match to TRBD1 (6 bases). Trimming removed 0 bases at V and 1 base at J, with 10 bases between. CDR1 and CDR2 (germline): SGHNT, YYREEE (reference sequence). This CDR3 is 15 amino acids long. The CDR3 coding sequence is TGTGCCAGCAGCTTGGTGGTAGGGGGGAACACTGAAGCTTTCTTT. Its translation is CASSLVVGGNTEAFF. Full variable domain (outside the CDR3, taken from reference TRBV5-4 and TRBJ1-1): ETGVTQSPTHLIKTRGQQVTLRCSSQSGHNTVSWYQQALGQGPQFIFQYYREEENGRGNFPPRFSGLQFPNYSSELNVNALELDDSALYLCASSLVVGGNTEAFFGQGTRLTVV.

The chain links TRBV12-5 to TRBJ1-2; no firm D call. The CDR3 is 13 amino acids. The V end was cut by 4 bases, the J end by 6 bases, with 12 bases between. Per the germline V gene, CDR1 is LGHNT and CDR2 is FRNRAP. The CDR3 region is CASGSDRSHGYTF. CDR3 nucleotide sequence: TGTGCTAGTGGTTCGGACCGGAGCCATGGCTACACCTTC.

The J gene is TRBJ1-5, the V gene TRBV6-6; tentatively, D is TRBD1 (5 bases). Germline V CDR1 and CDR2: MNHNY, SVGAGI (reference sequence). The CDR3 runs to 13 residues. V lost 2 bases and J lost 6, with 8 bases in between. CDR3 residues: CASSYDRTQPQHF. Here the CDR3 DNA reads TGTGCCAGCAGTTACGACAGAACTCAGCCCCAGCATTTT.

The chain recombines TRBV4-1 with TRBJ1-2; D gene uncertain. Germline CDR1 and CDR2: MGHRA and YSYEKL. This CDR3 is 14 amino acids long. V was trimmed by 1 base and J by 8 bases, leaving 14 bases between them. Here the CDR3 reads CASSQVSGQSGYTF. CDR3 in DNA: TGCGCCAGCAGCCAAGTCAGTGGGCAATCCGGCTACACCTTC.

The chain is built from TRBV5-1 and TRBJ1-1; 8 nucleotides match TRBD1. With 0 bases clipped from V and 0 bases from J, the junction kept 4 bases outside the gene matches. The CDR3 loop spans 16 amino acids. In germline, CDR1 is SGHRS, CDR2 YFSETQ. The CDR3 here is CASSLDRGTMNTEAFF. In DNA, the CDR3 is TGCGCCAGCAGCTTGGACAGGGGGACCATGAACACTGAAGCTTTCTTT.

To note about this clone: Other nucleotide sequences in the sample specify the same CDR3. The chain combines TRBV27 with TRBJ1-5, with 7 bases aligning to TRBD1. Germline V lookup: CDR1 MNHEY, CDR2 SMNVEV (reference sequence). V trimming: 6 bases; J trimming: 7 bases; junction bases outside the gene matches: 9. CDR3 size: 14 residues. The CDR3 is CASRPTGRGQPQHF. CDR3 bases: TGTGCCAGCAGACCGACAGGGAGGGGACAGCCCCAGCATTTT.

This rearrangement joins TRBV5-1 to TRBJ1-1; no definite D call. Germline loops: CDR1 SGHRS, CDR2 YFSETQ. This CDR3 has 14 residues. Trimming stripped 0 bases from V and 2 bases from J, with 8 bases between. CDR3 DNA sequence: TGCGCCAGCAGCTTGGAGGGCCCTAACACTGAAGCTTTCTTT. Its protein is CASSLEGPNTEAFF.

The chain employs TRBV10-3 and TRBJ1-2; D may be TRBD1 (6 bases). The CDR3 contains 13 residues. V was pared by 6 bases and J by 6 bases, with 14 bases between. Germline V gives CDR1 ENHRY, CDR2 SYGVKD. CDR3 loop: CAIRGGQGNGYTF. CDR3 bases: TGTGCCATCAGGGGGGGGCAGGGAAATGGCTACACCTTC.

This clone showed up just a few times. This sample includes further DNA sequences coding for the same CDR3. The CDR3 region has the DNA TGTGCCAGCAGTTACGCGGACAGGGACTATGGCTACACCTTC. Its protein product is CASSYADRDYGYTF. The chain has TRBV6-5 and TRBJ1-2, with 8 positions matching TRBD1. Per germline, CDR1 MNHEY and CDR2 SVGAGI. J gave up 3 bases and V 2 bases, and 2 bases lay outside the gene matches. CDR3 size: 14 residues.

This clone was found once. The chain links TRBV4-1 to TRBJ2-1; unclear D gene. The CDR3 length is 13 residues. From germline, CDR1 is MGHRA and CDR2 YSYEKL. With 1 base removed from V and 15 bases from J, the gap between germline ends came to 16 bases. CDR3 loop: CASSQGGRPRVFF. In DNA, the CDR3 is TGCGCCAGCAGCCAAGGAGGCCGGCCTAGGGTGTTCTTC.

The J gene is TRBJ2-1, the V gene TRBV7-2; 12 bases agree with TRBD2. The junction had 16 bases not matched to a gene; V was cut back by 5 bases and J by 5 bases. CDR1 is SGHTA and CDR2 is FQGNSA in the germline V gene. This CDR3 has 19 amino acids. The CDR3 reads CASSVRLAGAPIPHNEQFF. The CDR3 nucleotides read TGTGCCAGCAGCGTACGACTAGCGGGAGCCCCAATCCCCCACAATGAGCAGTTCTTC.

This clone was recorded only once. This chain uses TRBV6-5 with TRBJ2-7; D unresolved. The CDR3 consists of 13 residues. V was shortened by 0 bases and J by 5 bases, with 8 bases between the two germline ends. Germline CDR1 and CDR2: MNHEY and SVGAGI. Here the CDR3 reads CASSYSFNHEQYF. The CDR3 nucleotides are TGTGCCAGCAGTTACTCGTTCAACCACGAGCAGTACTTC.

The chain joins TRBV6-6 to TRBJ2-7; D is possibly TRBD2 (6 bases). CDR1 and CDR2 (germline): MNHNY, SVGAGI (reference sequence). Trimming stripped 6 bases from V and 3 bases from J, with 21 bases between. The CDR3 is 16 amino acids. DNA for the CDR3: TGTGCCAGCAGCCCCCCCGGGGTAGCGGATATCTACGAGCAGTACTTC. Amino acid sequence: CASSPPGVADIYEQYF.